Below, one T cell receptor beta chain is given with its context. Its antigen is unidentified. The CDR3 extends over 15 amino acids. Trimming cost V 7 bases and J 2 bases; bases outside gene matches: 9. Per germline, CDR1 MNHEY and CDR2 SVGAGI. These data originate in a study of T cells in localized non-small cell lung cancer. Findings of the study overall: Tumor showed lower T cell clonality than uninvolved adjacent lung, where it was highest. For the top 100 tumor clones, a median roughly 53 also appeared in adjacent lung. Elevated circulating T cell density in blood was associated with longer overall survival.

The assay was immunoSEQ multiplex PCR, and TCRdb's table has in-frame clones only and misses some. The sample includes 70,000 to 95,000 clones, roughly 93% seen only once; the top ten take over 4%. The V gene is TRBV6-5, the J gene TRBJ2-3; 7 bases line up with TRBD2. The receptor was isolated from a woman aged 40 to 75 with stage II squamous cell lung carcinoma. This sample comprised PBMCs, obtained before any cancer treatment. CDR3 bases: TGTGCCAGCATCCCGCGGGGGAGCCTCACAGATACGCAGTATTTT. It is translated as CASIPRGSLTDTQYF.